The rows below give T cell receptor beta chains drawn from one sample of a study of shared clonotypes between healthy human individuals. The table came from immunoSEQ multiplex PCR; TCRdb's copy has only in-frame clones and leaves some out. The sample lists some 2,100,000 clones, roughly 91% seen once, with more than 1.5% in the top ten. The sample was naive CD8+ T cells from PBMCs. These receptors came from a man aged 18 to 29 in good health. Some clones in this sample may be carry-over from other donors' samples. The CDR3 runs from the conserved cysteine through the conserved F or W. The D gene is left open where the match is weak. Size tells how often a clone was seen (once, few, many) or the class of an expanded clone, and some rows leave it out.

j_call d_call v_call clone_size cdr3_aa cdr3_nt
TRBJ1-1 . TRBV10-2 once CASRQGGTEAFF TGCGCCAGCAGACAAGGGGGTACTGAAGCTTTCTTT
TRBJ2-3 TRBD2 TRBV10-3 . CAIMKGLAGITDTQYF TGTGCCATCATGAAAGGACTAGCGGGAATCACAGATACGCAGTATTTT
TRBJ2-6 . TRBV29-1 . CSVEGRASGANVLTF TGCAGCGTTGAAGGCCGGGCCTCTGGGGCCAACGTCCTGACTTTC
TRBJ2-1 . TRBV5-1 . CASSFRGGLYNEQFF TGCGCCAGCAGCTTTCGGGGTGGGCTCTACAATGAGCAGTTCTTC
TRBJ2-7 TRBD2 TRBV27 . CASSLSLTGTSGNEQYF TGTGCCAGCAGTTTATCTTTAACCGGGACTAGCGGAAACGAGCAGTACTTC
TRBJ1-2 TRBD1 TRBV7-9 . CASSPRTGDDGYTF TGTGCCAGCAGCCCAAGGACAGGGGATGATGGCTACACCTTC
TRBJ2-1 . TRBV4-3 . CASSQDKTVYNEQFF TGCGCCAGCAGCCAAGACAAGACGGTCTACAATGAGCAGTTCTTC
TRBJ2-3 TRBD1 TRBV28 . CASSLDRGHTDTQYF TGTGCCAGCAGTTTAGACAGGGGGCACACAGATACGCAGTATTTT
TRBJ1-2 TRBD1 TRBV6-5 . CASSATTGGDYGYTF TGTGCCAGCAGTGCGACAACAGGGGGCGACTATGGCTACACCTTC
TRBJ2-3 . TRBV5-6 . CASSLGDSDTQYF TGTGCCAGCAGCTTAGGGGATTCGGATACGCAGTATTTT
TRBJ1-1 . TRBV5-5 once CASSGWTSNPPEAFF TGTGCCAGCAGCGGATGGACAAGCAACCCTCCTGAAGCTTTCTTT
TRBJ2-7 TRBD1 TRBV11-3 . CASSRSRQGGSYEQYF TGTGCCAGCAGCCGATCCCGACAGGGGGGCTCCTACGAGCAGTACTTC
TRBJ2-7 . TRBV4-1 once CASSFNPGRGNEQYF TGCGCCAGCAGCTTCAACCCGGGCAGGGGCAACGAGCAGTACTTC
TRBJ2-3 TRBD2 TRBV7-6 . CASSAGTSGRKDTQYF TGTGCCAGCAGCGCGGGGACTAGCGGGAGGAAAGATACGCAGTATTTT
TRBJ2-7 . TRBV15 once CATSAPGTDSSYEQYF TGTGCCACCAGCGCCCCTGGGACTGACAGCTCCTACGAGCAGTACTTC